The clone carrying this T cell receptor (beta chain) was observed a handful of times. The antigen is not known. Germline CDR1 and CDR2: MNHEY and SVGAGI. The ends were cut back, 5 bases at V and 8 bases at J, with 19 bases in the middle. The CDR3 loop spans 15 amino acids. In the study's own analysis: A per-sample median of about 96,000 TCRs was observed, with counts ranging from roughly 23,224 to 700,000. MiXCR was run by TCRdb on the RACE reads, yielding one entry per CDR3 protein. None of the V and J calls come from the authors' own analysis; TCRdb made them. The sample holds 250,000 or so distinct CDR3 sequences, about 7.7% seen once. Documented time point: pre-sensitization, week 0. Specified treatment: therapeutic diphenylcyclopropenone sensitization with weekly scalp DPC. These data belong to a study of human T cells and chemical hapten exposure. Whole-study context: Patients, mostly women, had alopecia areata, alopecia totalis or alopecia universalis. Findings and limits, study-wide: Sensitizing to DPC left TCRs with a frequency above 1 in 1000 unaltered. Compared to controls, expanded TCRs made significantly more large clusters of similar CDR3s.

The source of this sequence is a young man with alopecia areata. Some clones in this sample may be carry-over from other donors' samples. Sequences were derived from whole blood, sampled in connection with sensitization to the hapten diphenylcyclopropenone (DPC). The rearrangement uses TRBV6-5 and TRBJ1-5; D gene uncertain. The CDR3 nucleotides are TGTGCCAGCAGTCCCGATTTGGAGAGGACTAAGCCCCAGCATTTT. Translated: CASSPDLERTKPQHF.